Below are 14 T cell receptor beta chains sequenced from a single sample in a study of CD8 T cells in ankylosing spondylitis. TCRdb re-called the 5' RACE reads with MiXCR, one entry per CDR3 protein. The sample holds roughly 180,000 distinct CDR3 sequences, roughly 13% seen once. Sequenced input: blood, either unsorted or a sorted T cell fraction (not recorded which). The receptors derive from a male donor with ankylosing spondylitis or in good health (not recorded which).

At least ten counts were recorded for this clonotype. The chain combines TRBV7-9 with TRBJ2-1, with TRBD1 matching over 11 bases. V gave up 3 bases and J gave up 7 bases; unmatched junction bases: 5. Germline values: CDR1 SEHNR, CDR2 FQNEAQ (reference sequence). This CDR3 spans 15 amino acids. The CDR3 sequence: CASSFGQGAQNEQFF. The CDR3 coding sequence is TGTGCCAGCAGCTTTGGACAGGGGGCGCAGAATGAGCAGTTCTTC. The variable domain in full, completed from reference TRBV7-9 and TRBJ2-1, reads DTGVSQNPRHKITKRGQNVTFRCDPISEHNRLYWYRQTLGQGPEFLTYFQNEAQLEKSRLLSDRFSAERPKGSFSTLEIQRTEQGDSAMYLCASSFGQGAQNEQFFGPGTRLTVL.

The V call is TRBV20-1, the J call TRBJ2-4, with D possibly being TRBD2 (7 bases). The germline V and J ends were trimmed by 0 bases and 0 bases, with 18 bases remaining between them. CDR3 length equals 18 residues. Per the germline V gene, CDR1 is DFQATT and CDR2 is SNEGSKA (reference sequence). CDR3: CSARDHREGVSAKNIQYF. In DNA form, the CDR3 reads TGCAGTGCTAGAGATCACAGGGAGGGGGTTTCAGCCAAAAACATTCAGTACTTC.

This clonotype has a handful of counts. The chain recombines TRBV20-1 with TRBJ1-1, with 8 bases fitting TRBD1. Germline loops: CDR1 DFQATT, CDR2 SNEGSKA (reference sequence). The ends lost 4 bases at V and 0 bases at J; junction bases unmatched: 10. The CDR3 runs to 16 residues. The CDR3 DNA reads TGCAGTGCTATACAAACCTGGACAGGGATGAACACTGAAGCTTTCTTT. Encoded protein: CSAIQTWTGMNTEAFF.

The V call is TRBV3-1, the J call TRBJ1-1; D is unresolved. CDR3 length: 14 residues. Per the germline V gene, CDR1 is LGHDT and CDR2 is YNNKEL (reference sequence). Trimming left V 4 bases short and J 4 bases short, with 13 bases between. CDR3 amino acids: CASSPGEWATEAFF. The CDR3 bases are TGTGCCAGCAGCCCTGGTGAGTGGGCCACTGAAGCTTTCTTT.

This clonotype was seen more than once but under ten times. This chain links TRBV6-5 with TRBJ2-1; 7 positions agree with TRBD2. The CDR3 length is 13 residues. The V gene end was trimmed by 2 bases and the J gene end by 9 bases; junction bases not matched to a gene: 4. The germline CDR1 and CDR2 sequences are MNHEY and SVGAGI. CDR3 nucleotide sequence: TGTGCCAGCAGTTACGCGGAGCGGGGTGAGCAGTTCTTC. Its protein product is CASSYAERGEQFF.

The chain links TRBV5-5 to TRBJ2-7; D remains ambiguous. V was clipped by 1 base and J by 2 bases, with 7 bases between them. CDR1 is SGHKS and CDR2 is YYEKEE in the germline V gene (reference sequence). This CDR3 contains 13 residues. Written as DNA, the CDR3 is TGTGCCAGCAGCTTGAGAACAACCTACGAGCAGTACTTC. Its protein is CASSLRTTYEQYF.

The CDR3 DNA reads as TGTGCCAGCAGCTTGTCCGGGACTGGGGCCTACAATGAGCAGTTCTTC. Translated, it gives CASSLSGTGAYNEQFF. The genes are TRBV5-4 and TRBJ2-1; tentative D call: TRBD2 (6 bases). The CDR3 consists of 16 residues. V was cut by 1 base and J by 2 bases, with 13 bases left in between. The germline V gene encodes CDR1 SGHNT and CDR2 YYREEE (reference sequence).

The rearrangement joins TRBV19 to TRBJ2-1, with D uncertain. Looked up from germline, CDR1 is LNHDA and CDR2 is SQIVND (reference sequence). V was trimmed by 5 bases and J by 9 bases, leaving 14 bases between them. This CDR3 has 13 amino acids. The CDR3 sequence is CASSLRSSGEQFF. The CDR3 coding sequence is TGTGCCAGTAGTTTGAGAAGTTCGGGTGAGCAGTTCTTC.

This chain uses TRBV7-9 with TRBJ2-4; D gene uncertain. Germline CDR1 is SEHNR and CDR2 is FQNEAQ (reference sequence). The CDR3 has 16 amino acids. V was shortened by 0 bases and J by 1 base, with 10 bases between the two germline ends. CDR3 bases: TGTGCCAGCAGCTTAGCCACAACCGGGGCCAAAAACATTCAGTACTTC. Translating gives CASSLATTGAKNIQYF.

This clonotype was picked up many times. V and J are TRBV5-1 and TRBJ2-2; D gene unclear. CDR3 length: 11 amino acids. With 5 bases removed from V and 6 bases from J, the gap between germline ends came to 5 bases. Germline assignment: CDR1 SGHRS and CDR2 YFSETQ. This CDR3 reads CASRQPGELFF. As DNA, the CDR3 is TGCGCCAGCAGGCAACCCGGGGAGCTGTTTTTT. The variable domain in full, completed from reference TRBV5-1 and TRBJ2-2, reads KAGVTQTPRYLIKTRGQQVTLSCSPISGHRSVSWYQQTPGQGLQFLFEYFSETQRNKGNFPGRFSGRQFSNSRSEMNVSTLELGDSALYLCASRQPGELFFGEGSRLTVL.

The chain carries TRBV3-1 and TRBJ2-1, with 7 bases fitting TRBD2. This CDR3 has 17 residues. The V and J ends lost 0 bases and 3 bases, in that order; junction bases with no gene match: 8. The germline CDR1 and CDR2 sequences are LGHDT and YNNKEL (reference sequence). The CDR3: CASSQDLGREFYNEQFF. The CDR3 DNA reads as TGTGCCAGCAGCCAAGACCTCGGGCGGGAGTTCTACAATGAGCAGTTCTTC.

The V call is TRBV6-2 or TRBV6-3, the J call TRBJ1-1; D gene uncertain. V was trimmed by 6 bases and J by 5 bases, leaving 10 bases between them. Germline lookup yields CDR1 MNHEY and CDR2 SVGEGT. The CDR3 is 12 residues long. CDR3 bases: TGTGCCAGCAGCGAACGAAGAACTGAAGCTTTCTTT. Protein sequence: CASSERRTEAFF.

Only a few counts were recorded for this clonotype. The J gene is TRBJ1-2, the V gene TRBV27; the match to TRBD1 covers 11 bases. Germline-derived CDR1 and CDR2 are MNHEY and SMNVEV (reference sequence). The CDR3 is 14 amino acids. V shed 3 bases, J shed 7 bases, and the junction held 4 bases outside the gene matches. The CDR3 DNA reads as TGTGCCAGCAGTTTTATCGGGACAGGGGGTGGCTACACCTTC. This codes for CASSFIGTGGGYTF.

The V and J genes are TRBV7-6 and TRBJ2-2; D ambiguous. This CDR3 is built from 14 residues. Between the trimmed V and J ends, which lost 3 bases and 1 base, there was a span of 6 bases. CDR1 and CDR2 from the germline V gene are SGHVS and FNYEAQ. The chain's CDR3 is CASSLSLNTGELFF. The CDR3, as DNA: TGTGCCAGCAGCTTGAGCCTGAACACCGGGGAGCTGTTTTTT. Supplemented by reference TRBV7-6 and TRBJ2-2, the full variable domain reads GAGVSQSPRYKVTKRGQDVALRCDPISGHVSLYWYRQALGQGPEFLTYFNYEAQQDKSGLPNDRFSAERPEGSISTLTIQRTEQRDSAMYRCASSLSLNTGELFFGEGSRLTVL.